Below, 5 T cell receptor beta chains from the same sample are listed, as sequenced in a study of blood T cell repertoires in COVID-19. Some clones are missing from TCRdb's copy, which holds only in-frame ones; the method was immunoSEQ multiplex PCR. The repertoire consists of about 230,000 clones, with 81% occurring once and the leading ten covering approximately 8%. The source material was peripheral blood. These receptors came from a woman older than 75 with acute or convalescent COVID-19.

The chain employs TRBV7-2 and TRBJ2-4; no reliable D call. Germline loops: CDR1 SGHTA, CDR2 FQGNSA. V lost 7 bases and J 4 bases, leaving 20 bases between the germline ends. The CDR3 length is 16 residues. The CDR3 spells CASTQWASLGKNIQYF. The CDR3, as DNA: TGTGCCAGCACCCAGTGGGCATCTCTTGGGAAAAACATTCAGTACTTC.

V is TRBV3-1 (or the pseudogene TRBV3-2) and J is TRBJ1-5, with 7 bases lining up with TRBD1. The germline V gene has CDR1 LGHDT and CDR2 YNNKEL (reference sequence). The length of the CDR3 is 15 residues. V trimming: 3 bases; J trimming: 2 bases; junction bases outside the gene matches: 4. This CDR3 reads CASSQTGFGNQPQHF. The CDR3 bases are TGTGCCAGCAGCCAGACAGGGTTCGGCAATCAGCCCCAGCATTTT.

This clone has more than one count but fewer than ten. This chain uses TRBV3-1 (or the pseudogene TRBV3-2) with TRBJ1-2; a weak D match, TRBD1 (6 bases). The CDR3 is 15 amino acids. The V gene's germline CDR1 is LGHDT and CDR2 YNNKEL (reference sequence). V lost 0 bases, J lost 7 bases, and 15 bases lay in between. CDR3 in amino acids: CASSQDRGFGGGYTF. The CDR3 coding sequence is TGTGCCAGCAGCCAAGATAGGGGGTTTGGCGGTGGCTACACCTTC.

This sequence joins TRBV5-4 and TRBJ2-1, with 10 bases that match TRBD2. The CDR3 contains 15 residues. V was pared by 4 bases and J by 5 bases, with 6 bases of the junction left unmatched. CDR1 and CDR2 from the germline V gene are SGHNT and YYREEE (reference sequence). CDR3 coding DNA: TGTGCCAGCAGCGAGGGACTAGCGAACAACAATGAGCAGTTCTTC. This sequence encodes CASSEGLANNNEQFF.

The chain recombines TRBV7-6 with TRBJ2-3; TRBD1 agrees at 10 bases. After removal of 4 bases from V and 2 bases from J, the junction contained 6 bases not matched to a gene. Germline loops: CDR1 SGHVS, CDR2 FNYEAQ. The CDR3 has 16 amino acids. CDR3: CASSSWTGGSTDTQYF. In DNA, the CDR3 is TGTGCCAGCAGCTCCTGGACAGGGGGATCCACAGATACGCAGTATTTT.